A selection of T cell receptor beta chains follows, all from one sample in a study of radiation and T cells in renal cell carcinoma. Libraries were prepared by immunoSEQ multiplex PCR; TCRdb keeps only in-frame clonotypes and omits some of them. The table has more than 60,000 clones, over 80% seen once; the top ten hold around 2.5%. Sequenced here: blood, sampled from a patient whose treatment included radiotherapy and nephrectomy. Source of these receptors: a woman aged 55 to 70 with renal cell carcinoma. Both conserved end residues are part of each CDR3. The order of the fields is V gene, D gene, J gene, clone size, CDR3 protein, CDR3 DNA. D genes are given only for firm matches. Some rows mark clone size as missing; the rest say once, few, many or name a class of expanded clone.

v_call: TRBV7-9; d_call: TRBD1; j_call: TRBJ1-1; clone_size: few; cdr3_aa: CASSSLDRASVF; cdr3_nt: TGTGCCAGCAGCTCCTTGGACAGGGCCTCTGTCTTT
v_call: TRBV19; d_call: TRBD1; j_call: TRBJ1-4; clone_size: -; cdr3_aa: CASSIGQGANEKLFF; cdr3_nt: TGTGCCAGTAGTATTGGACAGGGCGCTAATGAAAAACTGTTTTTT
v_call: TRBV30; d_call: TRBD2; j_call: TRBJ2-5; clone_size: -; cdr3_aa: CAWTTGLAEETQYF; cdr3_nt: TGTGCCTGGACCACAGGACTAGCGGAAGAGACCCAGTACTTC
v_call: TRBV29-1; d_call: -; j_call: TRBJ1-3; clone_size: many; cdr3_aa: CSVGGNTIYF; cdr3_nt: TGCAGCGTTGGGGGAAACACCATATATTTT
v_call: TRBV9; d_call: TRBD2; j_call: TRBJ2-3; clone_size: few; cdr3_aa: CASSVAAGGTDTQYF; cdr3_nt: TGTGCCAGCAGCGTAGCGGCGGGGGGTACAGATACGCAGTATTTT
v_call: TRBV5-6; d_call: -; j_call: TRBJ1-5; clone_size: few; cdr3_aa: CASNFGISNQPQHF; cdr3_nt: TGTGCCAGCAACTTTGGCATTAGTAACCAGCCCCAGCATTTT
v_call: TRBV4-1; d_call: TRBD2; j_call: TRBJ2-7; clone_size: -; cdr3_aa: CASSLVAGDYEQYF; cdr3_nt: TGCGCCAGCAGCCTTGTAGCGGGGGACTACGAGCAGTACTTC
v_call: TRBV28; d_call: -; j_call: TRBJ1-1; clone_size: -; cdr3_aa: CASSFDPGEATEAFF; cdr3_nt: TGTGCCAGCAGTTTTGACCCGGGGGAAGCCACTGAAGCTTTCTTT
v_call: TRBV7-8; d_call: TRBD1; j_call: TRBJ1-4; clone_size: -; cdr3_aa: CASRGQVINEKLFF; cdr3_nt: TGTGCCAGCAGAGGACAGGTTATTAATGAAAAACTGTTTTTT
v_call: TRBV27; d_call: TRBD1; j_call: TRBJ1-5; clone_size: -; cdr3_aa: CASRPGQGGQPQHF; cdr3_nt: TGTGCCAGCAGGCCAGGACAGGGAGGACAGCCCCAGCATTTT
v_call: TRBV5-1; d_call: -; j_call: TRBJ1-1; clone_size: -; cdr3_aa: CASTGTLNTEAFF; cdr3_nt: TGCGCCAGCACCGGGACACTTAACACTGAAGCTTTCTTT
v_call: TRBV7-9; d_call: -; j_call: TRBJ2-5; clone_size: -; cdr3_aa: CASSVTETQYF; cdr3_nt: TGTGCCAGCAGCGTAACTGAGACCCAGTACTTC
v_call: TRBV5-1; d_call: TRBD1; j_call: TRBJ1-6; clone_size: -; cdr3_aa: CASSLERGQDSPLHF; cdr3_nt: TGCGCCAGCAGCTTGGAAAGGGGGCAGGACTCACCCCTCCACTTT
v_call: TRBV27; d_call: TRBD1; j_call: TRBJ1-5; clone_size: few; cdr3_aa: CASSGKGDRGNQPQHF; cdr3_nt: TGTGCCAGCAGTGGCAAAGGGGACAGGGGAAATCAGCCCCAGCATTTT
v_call: TRBV6-1; d_call: TRBD1; j_call: TRBJ1-1; clone_size: -; cdr3_aa: CASSARTGGNTEAFF; cdr3_nt: TGTGCCAGCAGTGCTCGGACAGGGGGGAACACTGAAGCTTTCTTT
v_call: TRBV11-2; d_call: TRBD2; j_call: TRBJ2-1; clone_size: -; cdr3_aa: CASSLERDSSYNEQFF; cdr3_nt: TGTGCCAGCAGCTTGGAGCGGGATAGCTCCTACAATGAGCAGTTCTTC
v_call: TRBV6-5; d_call: -; j_call: TRBJ1-3; clone_size: -; cdr3_aa: CAAGFPSGNTIYF; cdr3_nt: TGTGCCGCGGGGTTTCCCTCTGGAAACACCATATATTTT
v_call: TRBV30; d_call: TRBD1; j_call: TRBJ2-5; clone_size: -; cdr3_aa: CAWSPGQGVETQYF; cdr3_nt: TGTGCCTGGAGTCCGGGACAGGGTGTAGAGACCCAGTACTTC
v_call: TRBV5-4; d_call: TRBD1; j_call: TRBJ1-1; clone_size: few; cdr3_aa: CASSLDRMNTEAFF; cdr3_nt: TGTGCCAGCAGCCTGGACAGGATGAACACTGAAGCTTTCTTT
v_call: TRBV7-9; d_call: -; j_call: TRBJ2-7; clone_size: -; cdr3_aa: CASSLLGGEQYF; cdr3_nt: TGTGCCAGCAGCTTACTAGGGGGCGAGCAGTACTTC
v_call: TRBV5-6; d_call: TRBD1; j_call: TRBJ2-2; clone_size: once; cdr3_aa: CASSHGTGNTGELFF; cdr3_nt: TGTGCCAGCAGCCACGGGACAGGGAACACCGGGGAGCTGTTTTTT
v_call: TRBV7-3; d_call: -; j_call: TRBJ2-3; clone_size: -; cdr3_aa: CASSSLPSDPSTDTQYF; cdr3_nt: TGTGCCAGCAGCTCCCTCCCCAGCGACCCTAGCACAGATACGCAGTATTTT
v_call: TRBV10-1; d_call: -; j_call: TRBJ1-2; clone_size: -; cdr3_aa: CASRDSRYGYTF; cdr3_nt: TGCGCCAGCAGGGACTCAAGATATGGCTACACCTTC
v_call: TRBV5-6; d_call: -; j_call: TRBJ1-1; clone_size: -; cdr3_aa: CASSLGGAKAFF; cdr3_nt: TGTGCCAGCAGCTTAGGGGGGGCAAAAGCTTTCTTT
v_call: TRBV9; d_call: -; j_call: TRBJ1-3; clone_size: -; cdr3_aa: CASSVGTVSGNTIYF; cdr3_nt: TGTGCCAGCAGCGTTGGGACCGTCTCTGGAAACACCATATATTTT
v_call: TRBV2; d_call: TRBD1; j_call: TRBJ2-7; clone_size: -; cdr3_aa: CASSESGTGGYEQYF; cdr3_nt: TGTGCCAGCAGTGAATCCGGGACAGGGGGCTACGAGCAGTACTTC
v_call: TRBV13; d_call: -; j_call: TRBJ1-1; clone_size: -; cdr3_aa: CASSFSGTEAFF; cdr3_nt: TGTGCCAGCAGCTTCTCGGGGACTGAAGCTTTCTTT
v_call: TRBV6-1; d_call: -; j_call: TRBJ1-4; clone_size: -; cdr3_aa: CASSPVREKLFF; cdr3_nt: TGTGCCAGCTCGCCCGTAAGGGAAAAACTGTTTTTT
v_call: TRBV15; d_call: TRBD1; j_call: TRBJ1-5; clone_size: -; cdr3_aa: CATSRGTGTYQPQHF; cdr3_nt: TGTGCCACCAGCAGAGGGACAGGGACCTATCAGCCCCAGCATTTT
v_call: TRBV6-5; d_call: TRBD1; j_call: TRBJ2-7; clone_size: -; cdr3_aa: CASRTGGIYEQYF; cdr3_nt: TGTGCCAGTAGAACAGGGGGCATATACGAGCAGTACTTC
v_call: TRBV29-1; d_call: TRBD1; j_call: TRBJ1-6; clone_size: -; cdr3_aa: CSVGQGDNSPLHF; cdr3_nt: TGCAGCGTGGGACAGGGTGATAATTCACCCCTCCACTTT
v_call: TRBV6-5; d_call: -; j_call: TRBJ2-5; clone_size: -; cdr3_aa: CASSYTTVPETQYF; cdr3_nt: TGTGCCAGCAGTTACACAACGGTTCCAGAGACCCAGTACTTC
v_call: TRBV9; d_call: -; j_call: TRBJ1-1; clone_size: -; cdr3_aa: CASSVGGWGQNTEAFF; cdr3_nt: TGTGCCAGCAGCGTAGGGGGTTGGGGCCAGAACACTGAAGCTTTCTTT
v_call: TRBV11-3; d_call: -; j_call: TRBJ1-2; clone_size: -; cdr3_aa: CASSFLPAWAFGGYTF; cdr3_nt: TGTGCCAGCAGCTTCCTCCCCGCTTGGGCTTTTGGTGGCTACACCTTC
v_call: TRBV5-4; d_call: -; j_call: TRBJ1-1; clone_size: -; cdr3_aa: CASSLGEGPTEAFF; cdr3_nt: TGTGCCAGCAGCTTGGGAGAGGGGCCGACTGAAGCTTTCTTT
v_call: TRBV2; d_call: -; j_call: TRBJ1-2; clone_size: -; cdr3_aa: CASSDREGYTF; cdr3_nt: TGTGCCAGCAGTGACAGGGAAGGCTACACCTTC
v_call: TRBV27; d_call: TRBD2; j_call: TRBJ2-7; clone_size: -; cdr3_aa: CASSSHGPLAGPYEQYF; cdr3_nt: TGTGCCAGCAGTTCCCATGGGCCCCTAGCGGGACCCTACGAGCAGTACTTC
v_call: TRBV18; d_call: -; j_call: TRBJ2-3; clone_size: -; cdr3_aa: CASSPSADTQYF; cdr3_nt: TGTGCCAGCTCACCATCTGCAGATACGCAGTATTTT
v_call: TRBV6-5; d_call: -; j_call: TRBJ1-2; clone_size: -; cdr3_aa: CASSTPGRENGYTF; cdr3_nt: TGTGCCAGCAGTACCCCGGGTAGGGAGAATGGCTACACCTTC
v_call: TRBV19; d_call: TRBD1; j_call: TRBJ1-1; clone_size: -; cdr3_aa: CASSIQGATEAFF; cdr3_nt: TGTGCCAGTAGTATACAGGGGGCCACTGAAGCTTTCTTT
v_call: TRBV6-5; d_call: -; j_call: TRBJ2-7; clone_size: -; cdr3_aa: CASSYSPFEAYEQYF; cdr3_nt: TGTGCCAGCAGTTACTCGCCTTTTGAGGCCTACGAGCAGTACTTC
v_call: TRBV5-1; d_call: TRBD2; j_call: TRBJ2-3; clone_size: once; cdr3_aa: CASSLVAGGTDTQYF; cdr3_nt: TGCGCCAGCAGCTTGGTAGCGGGGGGCACAGATACGCAGTATTTT
v_call: TRBV28; d_call: -; j_call: TRBJ2-7; clone_size: -; cdr3_aa: CASSLVSGFLNEQYF; cdr3_nt: TGTGCCAGCAGTTTGGTGTCAGGGTTTTTGAACGAGCAGTACTTC
v_call: TRBV6-4; d_call: -; j_call: TRBJ2-2; clone_size: -; cdr3_aa: CASSDSYRSGPGELFF; cdr3_nt: TGTGCCAGCAGTGACTCATATAGATCGGGCCCCGGGGAGCTGTTTTTT
v_call: TRBV14; d_call: TRBD1; j_call: TRBJ2-3; clone_size: -; cdr3_aa: CASSQVDRATDTQYF; cdr3_nt: TGTGCCAGCAGCCAAGTCGACAGGGCCACAGATACGCAGTATTTT
v_call: TRBV7-9; d_call: TRBD2; j_call: TRBJ2-5; clone_size: -; cdr3_aa: CASSPAGLAGEETQYF; cdr3_nt: TGTGCCAGCAGTCCGGCCGGACTAGCGGGGGAAGAGACCCAGTACTTC
v_call: TRBV6-1; d_call: TRBD1; j_call: TRBJ1-2; clone_size: -; cdr3_aa: CASRRTGDYGYTF; cdr3_nt: TGTGCCAGCAGAAGGACAGGGGACTATGGCTACACCTTC
v_call: TRBV30; d_call: -; j_call: TRBJ1-2; clone_size: -; cdr3_aa: CAWSGSGISGYTF; cdr3_nt: TGTGCCTGGAGTGGGTCGGGTATATCAGGCTACACCTTC
v_call: TRBV2; d_call: -; j_call: TRBJ2-5; clone_size: -; cdr3_aa: CASSEPRTQYF; cdr3_nt: TGTGCCAGCAGTGAGCCCCGGACCCAGTACTTC
v_call: TRBV11-2; d_call: -; j_call: TRBJ1-1; clone_size: -; cdr3_aa: CASSFRGDRNTEAFF; cdr3_nt: TGTGCCAGCAGCTTCCGGGGCGACAGGAACACTGAAGCTTTCTTT
v_call: TRBV7-2; d_call: -; j_call: TRBJ1-1; clone_size: -; cdr3_aa: CASSLVGGNTEAFF; cdr3_nt: TGTGCCAGCAGCTTAGTGGGCGGGAACACTGAAGCTTTCTTT
v_call: TRBV20-1; d_call: -; j_call: TRBJ1-1; clone_size: few; cdr3_aa: CSASSITEAFF; cdr3_nt: TGCAGTGCTAGTTCAATCACTGAAGCTTTCTTT
v_call: TRBV27; d_call: TRBD1; j_call: TRBJ1-2; clone_size: once; cdr3_aa: CASSLSTGDYGYTF; cdr3_nt: TGTGCCAGCAGTTTGAGCACAGGGGACTATGGCTACACCTTC